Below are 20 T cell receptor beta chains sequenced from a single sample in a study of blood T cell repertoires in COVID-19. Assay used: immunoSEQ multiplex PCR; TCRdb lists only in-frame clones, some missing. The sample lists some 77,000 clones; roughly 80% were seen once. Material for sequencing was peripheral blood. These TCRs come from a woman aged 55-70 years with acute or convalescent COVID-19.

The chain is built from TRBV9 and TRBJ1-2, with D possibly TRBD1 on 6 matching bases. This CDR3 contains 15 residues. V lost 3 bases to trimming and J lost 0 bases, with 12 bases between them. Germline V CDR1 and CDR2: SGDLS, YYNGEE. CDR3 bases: TGTGCCAGCAGCGCTTACAGGGCAGCTAACTATGGCTACACCTTC. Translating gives CASSAYRAANYGYTF. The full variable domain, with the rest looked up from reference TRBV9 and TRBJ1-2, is DSGVTQTPKHLITATGQRVTLRCSPRSGDLSVYWYQQSLDQGLQFLIQYYNGEERAKGNILERFSAQQFPDLHSELNLSSLELGDSALYFCASSAYRAANYGYTFGSGTRLTVV.

This CDR3 reads CASSFLSGGYNEQFF. The CDR3 nucleotides are TGTGCCAGCAGCTTCCTTAGCGGGGGCTACAATGAGCAGTTCTTC. The chain links TRBV5-6 to TRBJ2-1, with 9 positions matching TRBD2. The V and J ends lost 2 bases and 3 bases, in that order; junction bases with no gene match: 3. The CDR3 is 15 amino acids. Germline V CDR1 and CDR2: SGHDT, YYEEEE.

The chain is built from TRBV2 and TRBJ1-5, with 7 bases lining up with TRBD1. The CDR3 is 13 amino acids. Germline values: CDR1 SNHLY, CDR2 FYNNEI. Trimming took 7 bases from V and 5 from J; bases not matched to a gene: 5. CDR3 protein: CASTTTGDQPQHF. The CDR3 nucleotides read TGTGCCAGCACAACCACAGGGGATCAGCCCCAGCATTTT.

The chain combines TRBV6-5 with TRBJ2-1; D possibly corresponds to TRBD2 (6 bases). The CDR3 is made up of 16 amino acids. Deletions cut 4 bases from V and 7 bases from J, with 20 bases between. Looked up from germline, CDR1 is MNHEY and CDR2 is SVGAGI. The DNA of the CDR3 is TGTGCCAGCAGTTTTTTCGGGGGAGACGGCCTTAATGAGCAGTTCTTC. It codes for CASSFFGGDGLNEQFF.

As DNA, the CDR3 is TGTGCCAGCAGTGAACAGGGCTCCTACAATGAGCAGTTCTTC. Translation gives CASSEQGSYNEQFF. J is TRBJ2-1 and V is TRBV6-4; possible D gene TRBD1, 6 bases. V was trimmed by 3 bases and J by 0 bases, leaving 6 bases between them. Germline assignment: CDR1 MRHNA and CDR2 SNTAGT. CDR3 length: 14 residues.

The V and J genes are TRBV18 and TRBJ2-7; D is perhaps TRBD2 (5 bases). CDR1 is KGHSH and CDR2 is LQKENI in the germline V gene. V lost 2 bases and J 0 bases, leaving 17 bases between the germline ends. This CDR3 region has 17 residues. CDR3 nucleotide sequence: TGTGCCAGCTCACCAGCGGCGGGCCCCCTACGCTCCTACGAGCAGTACTTC. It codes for CASSPAAGPLRSYEQYF.

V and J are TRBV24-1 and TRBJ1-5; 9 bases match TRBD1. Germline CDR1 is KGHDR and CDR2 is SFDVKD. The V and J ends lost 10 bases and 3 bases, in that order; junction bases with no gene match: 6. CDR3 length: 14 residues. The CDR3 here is CATAGTGFNQPQHF. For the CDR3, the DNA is TGTGCCACGGCCGGGACAGGGTTCAATCAGCCCCAGCATTTT.

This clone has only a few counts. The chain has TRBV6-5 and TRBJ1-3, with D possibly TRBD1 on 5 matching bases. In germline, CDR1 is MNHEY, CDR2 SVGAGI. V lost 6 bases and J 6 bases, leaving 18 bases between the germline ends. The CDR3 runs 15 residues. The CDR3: CASRPDRRYTNTIYF. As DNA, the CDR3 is TGTGCCAGCAGACCCGACAGACGGTATACAAACACCATATATTTT.

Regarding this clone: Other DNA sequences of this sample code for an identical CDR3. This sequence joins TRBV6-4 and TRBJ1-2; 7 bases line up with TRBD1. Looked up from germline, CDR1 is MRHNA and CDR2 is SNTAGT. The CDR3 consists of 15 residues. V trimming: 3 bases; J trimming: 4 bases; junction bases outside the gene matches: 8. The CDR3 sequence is CASSDSTTGAYGYTF. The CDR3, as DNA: TGTGCCAGCAGTGATTCGACAACAGGGGCCTATGGCTACACCTTC.

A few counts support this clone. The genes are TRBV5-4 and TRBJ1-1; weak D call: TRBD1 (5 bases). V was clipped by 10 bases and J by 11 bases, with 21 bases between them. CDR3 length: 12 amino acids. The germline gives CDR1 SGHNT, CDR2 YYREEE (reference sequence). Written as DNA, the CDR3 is TGTGCCGGGGGGTTTGCGGGCTACCTGGCTTTCTTT. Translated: CAGGFAGYLAFF.

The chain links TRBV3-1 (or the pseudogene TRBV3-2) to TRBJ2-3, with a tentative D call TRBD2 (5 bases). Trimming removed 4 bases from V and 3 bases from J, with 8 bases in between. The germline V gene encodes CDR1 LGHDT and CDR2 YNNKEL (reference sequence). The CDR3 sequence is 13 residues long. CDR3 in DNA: TGTGCCAGCAGCCCTCCGGGGACAGATACGCAGTATTTT. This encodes CASSPPGTDTQYF.

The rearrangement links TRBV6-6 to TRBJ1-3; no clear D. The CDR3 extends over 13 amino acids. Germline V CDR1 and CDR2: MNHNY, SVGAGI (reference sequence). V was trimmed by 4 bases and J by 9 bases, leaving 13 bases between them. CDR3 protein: CASSSGRAGTIYF. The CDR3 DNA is TGTGCCAGCAGTTCGGGGAGAGCGGGCACCATATATTTT.

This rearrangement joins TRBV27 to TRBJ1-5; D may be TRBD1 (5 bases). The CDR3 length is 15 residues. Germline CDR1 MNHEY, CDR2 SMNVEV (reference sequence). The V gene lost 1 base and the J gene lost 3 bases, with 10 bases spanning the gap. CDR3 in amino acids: CASSLWGEINQPQHF. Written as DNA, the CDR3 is TGTGCCAGCAGTTTATGGGGGGAAATCAATCAGCCCCAGCATTTT.

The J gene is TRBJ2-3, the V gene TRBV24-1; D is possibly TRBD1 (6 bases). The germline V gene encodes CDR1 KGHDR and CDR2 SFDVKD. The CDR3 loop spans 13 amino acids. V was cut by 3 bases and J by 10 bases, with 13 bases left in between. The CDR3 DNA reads TGTGCCACCAGTGATCAAGGGGGATGGGCGCAGTATTTT. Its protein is CATSDQGGWAQYF.

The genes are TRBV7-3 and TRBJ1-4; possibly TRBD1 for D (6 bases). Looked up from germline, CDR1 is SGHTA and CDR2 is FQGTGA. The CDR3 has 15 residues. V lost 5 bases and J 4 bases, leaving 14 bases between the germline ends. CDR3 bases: TGTGCCAGCAGCCCCCGAGGGGGTCGTAATGAAAAACTGTTTTTT. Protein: CASSPRGGRNEKLFF. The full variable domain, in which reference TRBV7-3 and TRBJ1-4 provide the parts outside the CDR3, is GAGVSQTPSNKVTEKGKYVELRCDPISGHTALYWYRQSLGQGPEFLIYFQGTGAADDSGLPNDRFFAVRPEGSVSTLKIQRTERGDSAVYLCASSPRGGRNEKLFFGSGTQLSVL.

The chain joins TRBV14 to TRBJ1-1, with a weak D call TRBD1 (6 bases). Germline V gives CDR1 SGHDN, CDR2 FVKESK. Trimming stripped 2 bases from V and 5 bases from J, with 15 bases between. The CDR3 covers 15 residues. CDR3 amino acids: CASSQYRGAWTEAFF. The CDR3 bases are TGTGCCAGCAGCCAATACCGGGGGGCGTGGACTGAAGCTTTCTTT.

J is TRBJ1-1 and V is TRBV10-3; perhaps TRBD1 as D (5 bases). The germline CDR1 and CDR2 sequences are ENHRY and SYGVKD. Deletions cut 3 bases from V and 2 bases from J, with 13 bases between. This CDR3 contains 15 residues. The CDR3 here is CAISDGGGSNTEAFF. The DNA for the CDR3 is TGTGCCATCAGTGACGGCGGGGGAAGCAACACTGAAGCTTTCTTT.

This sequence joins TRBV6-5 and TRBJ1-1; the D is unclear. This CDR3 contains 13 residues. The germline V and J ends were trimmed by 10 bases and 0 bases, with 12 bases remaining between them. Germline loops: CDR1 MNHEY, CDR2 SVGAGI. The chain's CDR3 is CATSKSMNTEAFF. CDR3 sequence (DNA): TGTGCCACGTCTAAGTCGATGAACACTGAAGCTTTCTTT.

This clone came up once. The CDR3, as DNA: TGTGCCAGCCAGAGACGTACAGAAATGAACACTGAAGCTTTCTTT. It is translated as CASQRRTEMNTEAFF. This rearrangement joins TRBV6-5 to TRBJ1-1; D is unresolved. CDR1 and CDR2 from the germline V gene are MNHEY and SVGAGI. The CDR3 loop spans 15 amino acids. V lost 8 bases to trimming and J lost 0 bases, with 16 bases between them.

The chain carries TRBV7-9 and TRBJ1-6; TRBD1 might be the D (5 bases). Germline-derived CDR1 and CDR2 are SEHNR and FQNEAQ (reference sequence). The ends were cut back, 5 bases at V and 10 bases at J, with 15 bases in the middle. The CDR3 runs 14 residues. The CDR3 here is CASSLETAGSPLHF. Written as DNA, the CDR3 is TGTGCCAGCAGCCTTGAGACAGCGGGATCACCCCTCCACTTT.